The 29 T cell receptor beta chains reported below all come from one sample, sequenced in a study of shared clonotypes between healthy human individuals. The method was immunoSEQ multiplex PCR; TCRdb's version includes in-frame clones alone and lacks a portion of them. The sample comprises some 500,000 clones, about 80% of which are singletons, and approximately 12% rests with the top ten. What was sequenced was PBMCs. These receptors were taken from a woman aged 40-49 years in good health. Some clones in this sample may be carry-over from other donors' samples.

CDR3 nucleotide sequence: TGTGCCAGCAGGCAAGGTGAGGGTCTGGGGGAAGCTTTCTTT. Residues: CASRQGEGLGEAFF. The genes are TRBV9 and TRBJ1-1; D unresolved. The germline gives CDR1 SGDLS, CDR2 YYNGEE. V lost 5 bases and J lost 8, with 19 bases in between. This CDR3 is built from 14 residues.

The V call is TRBV2, the J call TRBJ2-7; D uncertain. The ends were cut back, 6 bases at V and 6 bases at J, with 15 bases in the middle. Germline CDR1 is SNHLY and CDR2 is FYNNEI. The CDR3 runs 13 residues. For the CDR3, the DNA is TGTGCCAGCAGGGAGCAGTCCCCATTCGAGCAGTACTTC. It translates to CASREQSPFEQYF.

The V gene is TRBV7-8, the J gene TRBJ2-1, with 12 bases identical to TRBD2. From germline, CDR1 is SGHVS and CDR2 FQNEAQ. The length of the CDR3 is 15 residues. V dropped 5 bases and J dropped 8; count of bases not matched to a gene: 7. The CDR3: CASSLGLAGYYEQFF. The CDR3 DNA follows: TGTGCCAGCAGCCTCGGACTAGCGGGATACTATGAGCAGTTCTTC.

V is TRBV7-9 and J is TRBJ2-1; D is possibly TRBD2 (5 bases). The CDR3 is 12 amino acids. CDR1 SEHNR and CDR2 FQNEAQ come from the germline V gene (reference sequence). V shed 5 bases and J shed 7 bases, with 9 bases lying between them. The CDR3 DNA reads as TGTGCCAGCAGCAAAGGACTTAATGAGCAGTTCTTC. This sequence encodes CASSKGLNEQFF.

The chain recombines TRBV4-3 with TRBJ2-5, with D possibly TRBD1 on 6 matching bases. The V gene lost 2 bases and the J gene lost 1 base, with 14 bases spanning the gap. The CDR3 contains 16 residues. In germline, CDR1 is LGHNA, CDR2 YSLEER. The CDR3 reads CASSQNVGQPQETQYF. The CDR3 nucleotides are TGCGCCAGCAGCCAAAACGTCGGACAGCCCCAAGAGACCCAGTACTTC.

The chain links TRBV10-3 to TRBJ2-5, with 10 bases aligning to TRBD1. The CDR3 totals 13 residues. Germline V gene data show CDR1 as ENHRY and CDR2 as SYGVKD. The ends lost 4 bases at V and 4 bases at J; junction bases unmatched: 0. The CDR3 is CAISGTGGETQYF. The CDR3 nucleotides read TGTGCCATCAGTGGGACAGGGGGAGAGACCCAGTACTTC.

This clone has at least ten counts. J is TRBJ1-6 and V is TRBV2, with D unresolved. Germline loops: CDR1 SNHLY, CDR2 FYNNEI. There are 12 residues in the CDR3. V dropped 4 bases and J dropped 9 bases, with 7 bases sitting between them. The CDR3 nucleotides are TGTGCCAGCAGTGCGGAAGCTTCACCCCTCCACTTT. It translates to CASSAEASPLHF.

This clone was counted between two and nine times. V is TRBV25-1 and J is TRBJ1-5, with 7 bases matching TRBD1. Germline CDR1 is MGHDK and CDR2 is SYGVNS. Trimming removed 5 bases from V and 2 bases from J; junction bases left unmatched: 12. The CDR3 sequence is 17 residues long. CDR3 loop: CASSHRGTVSRNQPQHF. In nucleotides, the CDR3 is TGTGCCAGCAGTCATCGGGGGACAGTCAGCCGCAATCAGCCCCAGCATTTT.

This chain uses TRBV30 with TRBJ2-1, with 7 bases fitting TRBD2. V trimming: 8 bases; J trimming: 4 bases; junction bases outside the gene matches: 8. The length of the CDR3 is 13 residues. Germline values: CDR1 GTSNPN, CDR2 SVGIG (reference sequence). The CDR3, as DNA: TGTGCCCGAGGGGCTAGCGGATACAATGAGCAGTTCTTC. Its translation is CARGASGYNEQFF.

This clone was seen only once. The V and J genes are TRBV4-1 and TRBJ1-1, with D unresolved. Germline V gene lookup returns CDR1 MGHRA and CDR2 YSYEKL. Deletions cut 1 base from V and 11 bases from J, with 20 bases between. The CDR3 has 15 residues. CDR3 region: CASSQVLRNLRYAFF. CDR3 nucleotide sequence: TGCGCCAGCAGCCAAGTGCTCCGGAATCTGCGTTATGCTTTCTTT.

The V gene is TRBV21-1, the J gene TRBJ2-5. TRBV21-1 is described as a pseudogene. The length of the CDR3 is 14 residues. CDR3 DNA sequence: TGTGCCAGCAGCAAAGCGTCGCCTCAAGAGACCCAGTACTTC. Translation: CASSKASPQETQYF.

The rearrangement links TRBV9 to TRBJ1-1, with 10 bases matching TRBD1. The J segment lost 2 bases and the V segment lost 0 bases, leaving 4 bases of the junction unmatched. CDR1 is SGDLS, CDR2 YYNGEE, per germline. The CDR3 covers 16 residues. The CDR3 nucleotides are TGTGCCAGCAGCGTAGTGACAGGGGGCGCTAACACTGAAGCTTTCTTT. Its translation: CASSVVTGGANTEAFF.

V and J are TRBV9 and TRBJ2-3, with D unclear. Germline CDR1 and CDR2: SGDLS and YYNGEE. The CDR3 consists of 14 residues. Trimming cost V 1 base and J 0 bases, with 6 bases left between them. The DNA for the CDR3 is TGTGCCAGCAGCGTACTGACTAGCACAGATACGCAGTATTTT. Its protein is CASSVLTSTDTQYF. Variable domain in full (rest from reference TRBV9 and TRBJ2-3): DSGVTQTPKHLITATGQRVTLRCSPRSGDLSVYWYQQSLDQGLQFLIQYYNGEERAKGNILERFSAQQFPDLHSELNLSSLELGDSALYFCASSVLTSTDTQYFGPGTRLTVL.

The J gene is TRBJ2-3, the V gene TRBV7-2, with no clear D. From germline, CDR1 is SGHTA and CDR2 FQGNSA. Trimming pared 3 bases from V and 6 bases from J, leaving 10 bases between. CDR3 length: 13 amino acids. Here the CDR3 DNA reads TGTGCCAGCAGCTTGGAGCGCCCGGATACGCAGTATTTT. It codes for CASSLERPDTQYF.

The CDR3 sequence: CASSEWGQGEQFF. DNA for the CDR3: TGTGCCAGCAGTGAGTGGGGGCAGGGTGAGCAGTTCTTC. The chain links TRBV6-1 to TRBJ2-1; possible D gene TRBD1, 6 bases. CDR1 is MNHNS, CDR2 SASEGT, per germline. The CDR3 has 13 amino acids. With 3 bases removed from V and 9 bases from J, the gap between germline ends came to 12 bases.

V and J are TRBV9 and TRBJ2-5, with no clear D. CDR1 SGDLS and CDR2 YYNGEE come from the germline V gene. The CDR3 has 13 residues. The V gene lost 0 bases and the J gene lost 2 bases, with 5 bases spanning the gap. Written as DNA, the CDR3 is TGTGCCAGCAGCGTAGGGTGGCAAGAGACCCAGTACTTC. Its protein product is CASSVGWQETQYF.

The DNA for the CDR3 is TGTGCCAGCAGTTACTCGTTTCGGGCTGGAAACACCATATATTTT. The encoded protein is CASSYSFRAGNTIYF. The gene calls are TRBV6-5 and TRBJ1-3; D unclear. The CDR3 contains 15 residues. The V gene's germline CDR1 is MNHEY and CDR2 SVGAGI. V was trimmed by 0 bases and J by 2 bases, leaving 8 bases between them.

The J gene is TRBJ2-2, the V gene TRBV7-2; 7 positions agree with TRBD2. The V and J ends lost 5 bases and 5 bases, in that order; junction bases with no gene match: 8. The CDR3 totals 15 residues. The germline V gene has CDR1 SGHTA and CDR2 FQGNSA. The CDR3 nucleotides read TGTGCCAGCAGCACAACCACCGGGAGGACCGGGGAGCTGTTTTTT. Protein product: CASSTTTGRTGELFF.

This clone was seen only a few times. The genes are TRBV2 and TRBJ1-4; 7 nucleotides line up with TRBD1. V lost 8 bases to trimming and J lost 8 bases; unmatched junction nucleotides: 2. Germline V gene sequence: CDR1 SNHLY, CDR2 FYNNEI. The CDR3 totals 11 residues. The CDR3 is CASAGGEKLFF. CDR3 DNA sequence: TGTGCCAGCGCAGGGGGAGAAAAACTGTTTTTT.

The CDR3 nucleotides read TGTGCCAGCAGCTTAGGGATAACCTACAATGAGCAGTTCTTC. This encodes CASSLGITYNEQFF. The chain couples TRBV7-2 to TRBJ2-1, with D hard to call. The CDR3 is 14 residues long. The V and J ends lost 1 base and 2 bases respectively, with 6 bases between them. CDR1 and CDR2 (germline): SGHTA, FQGNSA.

As concerns this clone: Other DNA sequences from this sample encode an identical CDR3 as well. This chain connects TRBV7-9 to TRBJ2-3, with 9 positions matching TRBD2. J gave up 1 base and V 4 bases, and 3 bases lay outside the gene matches. The germline V gene has CDR1 SEHNR and CDR2 FQNEAQ (reference sequence). This CDR3 is built from 15 residues. The CDR3 sequence: CASSSRLAGTDTQYF. DNA for the CDR3: TGTGCCAGCAGCTCCCGACTAGCGGGCACAGATACGCAGTATTTT.

V and J are TRBV30 and TRBJ2-7; perhaps D is TRBD1 or TRBD2 (6 bases each). The germline V gene encodes CDR1 GTSNPN and CDR2 SVGIG (reference sequence). V was shortened by 0 bases and J by 6 bases, with 12 bases between the two germline ends. The CDR3 runs to 13 residues. This chain's CDR3 is CAWSVGGLVEQYF. CDR3 DNA: TGTGCCTGGAGTGTAGGGGGGCTTGTCGAGCAGTACTTC. Variable domain in full (rest from reference TRBV30 and TRBJ2-7): SQTIHQWPATLVQPVGSPLSLECTVEGTSNPNLYWYRQAAGRGLQLLFYSVGIGQISSEVPQNLSASRPQDRQFILSSKKLLLSDSGFYLCAWSVGGLVEQYFGPGTRLTVT.

In this sample, this clone turned up a few times. Other DNA sequences in the same sample also yield this CDR3. The chain joins TRBV7-2 to TRBJ2-7, with unresolved D. This CDR3 region has 12 residues. CDR1 is SGHTA, CDR2 FQGNSA, per germline. Trimming took off 2 bases at V and 4 bases at J, with 6 bases between the two ends. DNA for the CDR3: TGTGCCAGCAGCTTACAAGGATACGAGCAGTACTTC. Residues: CASSLQGYEQYF.

This clone was detected only a few times. This rearrangement joins TRBV27 to TRBJ2-7, with 7 nucleotides matching TRBD1. Germline values: CDR1 MNHEY, CDR2 SMNVEV (reference sequence). This CDR3 is built from 16 residues. The V segment lost 2 bases and the J segment 7 bases; nucleotides outside the gene matches: 14. Here the CDR3 reads CASSLGQLGGSGEQYF. The CDR3 bases are TGTGCCAGCAGTTTAGGGCAATTAGGGGGCTCGGGGGAGCAGTACTTC.

This clone was found a few times. The chain carries TRBV29-1 and TRBJ1-1; D is unresolved. The germline CDR1 and CDR2 sequences are SQVTM and ANQGSEA. The V end was cut by 3 bases, the J end by 8 bases, with 7 bases between. This CDR3 spans 10 amino acids. The CDR3 spells CSVDTDEAFF. Here the CDR3 DNA reads TGCAGCGTTGATACAGACGAAGCTTTCTTT. The whole variable domain, filled in from reference TRBV29-1 and TRBJ1-1, reads SAVISQKPSRDICQRGTSLTIQCQVDSQVTMMFWYRQQPGQSLTLIATANQGSEATYESGFVIDKFPISRPNLTFSTLTVSNMSPEDSSIYLCSVDTDEAFFGQGTRLTVV.

The chain combines TRBV29-1 with TRBJ2-2; 12 nucleotides align to TRBD1. V dropped 3 bases and J dropped 6; count of bases not matched to a gene: 8. The CDR3 is 16 residues long. Germline values: CDR1 SQVTM, CDR2 ANQGSEA. In DNA, the CDR3 is TGCAGCGTTGACGACCCGGGACAGGGGGCTCCCGGGGAGCTGTTTTTT. It encodes CSVDDPGQGAPGELFF.

The rearrangement joins TRBV25-1 to TRBJ2-1; D not resolved. The CDR3 contains 11 residues. V shed 3 bases and J shed 6 bases, with 3 bases lying between them. Germline V gene sequence: CDR1 MGHDK, CDR2 SYGVNS. In DNA form, the CDR3 reads TGTGCCAGCAGTGACGGCAATGAGCAGTTCTTC. Translation: CASSDGNEQFF.

This sequence joins TRBV7-2 and TRBJ2-5; TRBD2 aligns across 12 bases. The CDR3 runs to 16 residues. Germline lookup yields CDR1 SGHTA and CDR2 FQGNSA. J was trimmed by 2 bases and V by 5 bases; bases with no gene match: 6. CDR3 region: CASSTRTSGVQETQYF. CDR3 DNA sequence: TGTGCCAGCAGCACCAGGACTAGCGGGGTACAAGAGACCCAGTACTTC.

V is TRBV19 and J is TRBJ1-1; no reliable D call. The germline V gene encodes CDR1 LNHDA and CDR2 SQIVND (reference sequence). V was shortened by 3 bases and J by 0 bases, with 5 bases between the two germline ends. CDR3 length: 13 residues. CDR3 residues: CASSIQVNTEAFF. For the CDR3, the DNA is TGTGCCAGTAGTATCCAAGTGAACACTGAAGCTTTCTTT.